This T cell receptor (beta chain) was observed in a study of T cell repertoires in cytomegalovirus infection. Study-wide points: HLA-C-restricted CMV clonotypes gave the most frequent clonotype in two of eight donors.

TCRdb itself ran the reads through MiXCR, one entry per CDR3 protein. Of tens of thousands of distinct CDR3 sequences listed, approximately 20% are singletons. The CDR3 extends over 12 amino acids. From germline, CDR1 is DFQATT and CDR2 SNEGSKA (reference sequence). Trimming took 2 bases from V and 3 from J, leaving 6 bases between them. A note on this clonotype: Its antigen is undetermined.

The TCR was taken from a human donor in good health (CMV status not recorded). Some clones in this sample may be carry-over from other donors' samples. The chain joins TRBV20-1 to TRBJ2-3, with no clear D. The sample taken for sequencing was PBMCs, sequenced either directly or after in vitro stimulation (not recorded which). This chain's CDR3 is CSARLVTDTQYF. Written as DNA, the CDR3 is TGCAGTGCTAGACTAGTGACAGATACGCAGTATTTT.